The 4 T cell receptor beta chains listed next were all sequenced from one sample in a study of T cells in localized non-small cell lung cancer. Produced via immunoSEQ multiplex PCR; TCRdb's table is partial and in-frame only. The profile covers tens of thousands of clones, with roughly 86% appearing a single time and more than 6% taken by the ten largest. The material was peripheral blood, obtained before any cancer treatment. The receptor set was obtained from a woman aged 18 to 55 with stage III lung adenocarcinoma.

The genes are TRBV19 and TRBJ2-6; 8 bases fit TRBD1. Germline V gives CDR1 LNHDA, CDR2 SQIVND (reference sequence). The CDR3 contains 15 residues. V dropped 5 bases and J dropped 4; count of bases not matched to a gene: 4. CDR3 nucleotides: TGTGCCAGTAGTGACAGGGGAACGGGGGCCAACGTCCTGACTTTC. Translated: CASSDRGTGANVLTF.

The genes are TRBV5-4 and TRBJ1-2; 12 bases are shared with TRBD1. V dropped 4 bases and J dropped 4; count of bases not matched to a gene: 5. CDR1 SGHNT and CDR2 YYREEE come from the germline V gene (reference sequence). This CDR3 is 15 amino acids long. This CDR3 reads CASSEGTGGAYGYTF. CDR3 coding DNA: TGTGCCAGCAGCGAGGGGACAGGGGGCGCCTATGGCTACACCTTC.

This clone was picked up one time. This sequence joins TRBV6-1 and TRBJ2-2, with a tentative D call TRBD2 (5 bases). V lost 8 bases and J 6 bases, leaving 10 bases between the germline ends. Germline V CDR1 and CDR2: MNHNS, SASEGT. This CDR3 is built from 12 residues. This CDR3 is CASRKRAGELFF. CDR3 nucleotides: TGTGCCAGCCGAAAGAGGGCCGGGGAGCTGTTTTTT.

This clone was observed a single time. The chain couples TRBV5-1 to TRBJ2-3; a weak D match, TRBD1 (5 bases). This CDR3 spans 16 amino acids. Germline V gene lookup returns CDR1 SGHRS and CDR2 YFSETQ. Trimming left V 5 bases short and J 4 bases short, with 20 bases between. The CDR3 here is CASSPRPGNVADTQYF. The CDR3 DNA is TGCGCCAGCAGTCCGCGTCCAGGGAATGTGGCAGATACGCAGTATTTT.